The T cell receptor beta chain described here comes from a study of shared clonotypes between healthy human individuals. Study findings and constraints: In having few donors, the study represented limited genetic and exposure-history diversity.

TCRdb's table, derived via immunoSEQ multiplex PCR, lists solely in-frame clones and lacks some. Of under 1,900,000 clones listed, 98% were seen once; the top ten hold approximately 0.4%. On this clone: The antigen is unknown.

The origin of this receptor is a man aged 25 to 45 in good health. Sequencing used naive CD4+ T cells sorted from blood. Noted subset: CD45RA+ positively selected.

The chain's CDR3 is CASSEATRGPYEQYF. The CDR3 bases are TGTGCCAGCAGTGAAGCGACGCGGGGTCCCTACGAGCAGTACTTC. This chain connects TRBV6-1 to TRBJ2-7; a possible D gene is TRBD2 (6 bases). The germline V gene has CDR1 MNHNS and CDR2 SASEGT. The CDR3 runs to 15 residues. Between the trimmed V and J ends, which lost 0 bases and 2 bases, there was a span of 11 bases.